A selection of T cell receptor beta chains follows, all from one sample in a study of graft-versus-host responses after intestinal transplantation. These TCRs are of unknown antigen specificity. The assay was immunoSEQ multiplex PCR, and TCRdb's table has in-frame clones only and misses some. The data contain about 120,000 clones, roughly 91% of them seen just once; the ten biggest clones take up roughly 0.12%. Source: unstimulated CD4+ T cells sorted from spleen or lymph node cells, taken before intestinal transplant. All receptors come from a human donor who received an intestinal transplant. Both conserved end residues are part of each CDR3. The order of the fields is clone size, J gene, V gene, D gene, CDR3 length, CDR3 DNA, CDR3 protein. The D gene is left open where the match is weak. Not every row has a clone size; where given, it reads once, few, many or a size class.

>.|TRBJ2-3|TRBV6-4|TRBD1|16
TGTGCCAGCAGTATCTCGACAGGGGGAGTCACAGATACGCAGTATTTT
CASSISTGGVTDTQYF
>.|TRBJ2-7|TRBV6-1|.|13
TGTGCCAGCAGAAACGACAGGACCTACGAGCAGTACTTC
CASRNDRTYEQYF
>.|TRBJ2-3|TRBV11-3|TRBD2|13
TGTGCCAGCAGCTCTCGGGGGGCAGATACGCAGTATTTT
CASSSRGADTQYF
>once|TRBJ2-7|TRBV6-6|.|12
TGTGCCAGCGGGGATTGGTCCTACGAGCAGTACTTC
CASGDWSYEQYF
>.|TRBJ2-7|TRBV5-4|TRBD2|16
TGTGCCAGCAGCTTTCGTAGCGGGAGATCAGGGGACGAGCAGTACTTC
CASSFRSGRSGDEQYF
>once|TRBJ1-5|TRBV30|.|13
TGTGCCTGGAGTTCTCCAACGAGTCAGCCCCAGCATTTT
CAWSSPTSQPQHF
>.|TRBJ1-2|TRBV2|TRBD1|17
TGTGCCAGCAGTGAATCTGTTTATGCAGGGGGCTTCTATGGCTACACCTTC
CASSESVYAGGFYGYTF
>.|TRBJ2-3|TRBV2|TRBD2|15
TGTGCCAGCGGCCTGGGACTAGCGGACACAGATACGCAGTATTTT
CASGLGLADTDTQYF
>.|TRBJ1-2|TRBV7-9|TRBD1|15
TGTGCCAGCAGCCCCTCCGGGACAGGGAACTATGGCTACACCTTC
CASSPSGTGNYGYTF
>.|TRBJ1-1|TRBV6-5|.|14
TGTGCCAGCAGCCTATACCTACAGAACACTGAAGCTTTCTTT
CASSLYLQNTEAFF
>few|TRBJ2-1|TRBV18|.|12
TGTGCCAGCTCACCAGATCCGGATGAGCAGTTCTTC
CASSPDPDEQFF
>.|TRBJ2-3|TRBV29-1|.|16
TGCAGCGTTTCCGTCCTGGGGGCCGGAGCCCGCGATACGCAGTATTTT
CSVSVLGAGARDTQYF
>.|TRBJ1-1|TRBV5-1|.|12
TGCGCCAGCAGACAAGACGCGGCTGAAGCTTTCTTT
CASRQDAAEAFF
>.|TRBJ1-1|TRBV16|TRBD1|15
TGTGCCAGCAGCCAACCGGGACAGAAGAACACTGAAGCTTTCTTT
CASSQPGQKNTEAFF
>.|TRBJ2-1|TRBV18|.|14
TGTGCCAGCTCACCACGGGCTCTGCTTGGTGAGCAGTTCTTC
CASSPRALLGEQFF
>.|TRBJ2-2|TRBV11-2|.|15
TGTGCCAGCAGCAAAAGGACCACGAACACCGGGGAGCTGTTTTTT
CASSKRTTNTGELFF
>.|TRBJ2-7|TRBV5-6|.|13
TGTGCCAGCAGCTCCTTCGGAACCTACGAGCAGTACTTC
CASSSFGTYEQYF
>.|TRBJ1-4|TRBV28|.|18
TGTGCCAGCAGTACCCCTTCGCGTGGACCGTTACAGCATGAAAAACTGTTTTTT
CASSTPSRGPLQHEKLFF
>.|TRBJ2-7|TRBV11-2|TRBD2|15
TGTGCCAGCAGATCCAGCGGGAGGCCCTCCTACGAGCAGTACTTC
CASRSSGRPSYEQYF
>.|TRBJ1-2|TRBV7-2|.|17
TGTGCCAGCAGCTTAGCGGGGAAGACAGGATTTGGCTATGGCTACACCTTC
CASSLAGKTGFGYGYTF
>.|TRBJ2-4|TRBV2|.|15
TGTGCCAGCAGTGATGAGGGGACAGCCAAAAACATTCAGTACTTC
CASSDEGTAKNIQYF
>.|TRBJ1-1|TRBV7-8|.|12
TGTGCCAGCAGCTTAGGAGGTGCTGAAGCTTTCTTT
CASSLGGAEAFF
>.|TRBJ2-7|TRBV28|.|11
TGTGCCAGCACTAATTCCTACGAGCAGTACTTC
CASTNSYEQYF
>.|TRBJ1-5|TRBV2|TRBD1|14
TGTGCCAGCGCCGGGACAGATATCAATCAGCCCCAGCATTTT
CASAGTDINQPQHF
>.|TRBJ2-7|TRBV18|TRBD1|15
TGTGCCAGCTCTCCAAAGGGGGTGACAGGGAACGAGCAGTACTTC
CASSPKGVTGNEQYF
>.|TRBJ1-4|TRBV10-3|.|12
TGTGCCATCAGTGAGTCGGGGCGGAAACTGTTTTTT
CAISESGRKLFF
>.|TRBJ2-3|TRBV9|TRBD2|15
TGTGCCAGCAGCGTACTAGCGGAAAGCACAGATACGCAGTATTTT
CASSVLAESTDTQYF
>.|TRBJ2-7|TRBV7-9|TRBD1|15
TGTGCCAGCAGCCCCGGAGGGACAGGGTTCCACGAGCAGTACTTC
CASSPGGTGFHEQYF
>.|TRBJ2-7|TRBV6-1|.|15
TGTGCCAGTACCCTCGGGGGCAGTAACTCCTACGAGCAGTACTTC
CASTLGGSNSYEQYF
>.|TRBJ2-1|TRBV10-3|TRBD2|17
TGTGCCATCAGTGAGAGACTAGCGGGAGGGAATGCCAATGAGCAGTTCTTC
CAISERLAGGNANEQFF
>.|TRBJ2-1|TRBV5-4|TRBD2|15
TGTGCCAGCAGCCTGACTAGCGGGGCCTACAATGAGCAGTTCTTC
CASSLTSGAYNEQFF
>once|TRBJ2-4|TRBV6-1|.|15
TGTGCCAGCAGGGGGACCCTAGAGATGGGAGGAATTCAGTACTTC
CASRGTLEMGGIQYF
>.|TRBJ1-5|TRBV5-6|TRBD1|16
TGTGCCAGCAGCTTGGGAGGACAGGGGTTCAATCGGCCCCAGCATTTT
CASSLGGQGFNRPQHF
>.|TRBJ1-4|TRBV9|.|15
TGTGCCAGCAGCGTAGGCGGGGGGGCCTATGAAAAACTGTTTTTT
CASSVGGGAYEKLFF
>.|TRBJ2-3|TRBV6-5|TRBD2|14
TGTGCCAGCAGTCATAGCGGGAGAACGGATACGCAGTATTTT
CASSHSGRTDTQYF
>.|TRBJ1-3|TRBV18|.|18
TGTGCCAGCTCCCTCGTCCGGGGAGACCTAGCCTTTGGAAACACCATATATTTT
CASSLVRGDLAFGNTIYF
>.|TRBJ2-4|TRBV2|.|18
TGTGCCAGCAGTGAAGCGCTTTGGTCACGAGGAGCCAAAAACATTCAGTACTTC
CASSEALWSRGAKNIQYF
>.|TRBJ1-2|TRBV5-1|TRBD1|16
TGCGCCAGCAGCTTGGTCTCCGGGACAGGGGACCTAACGTACACCTTC
CASSLVSGTGDLTYTF
>.|TRBJ2-1|TRBV2|TRBD2|16
TGTGCCAGCATCGAGACTAGCGGGAGTTTAAGGAATGAGCAGTTCTTC
CASIETSGSLRNEQFF
>once|TRBJ2-7|TRBV5-4|.|15
TGTGCCAGCAGCCCGATGGCGGGGGCGCAGGGCGAGCAGTACTTC
CASSPMAGAQGEQYF
>.|TRBJ2-1|TRBV5-4|TRBD2|17
TGTGCCAGCAGCGTTGGTGCGGGAGGTCTAGGCTACAATGAGCAGTTCTTC
CASSVGAGGLGYNEQFF
>.|TRBJ2-7|TRBV6-5|.|12
TGTGCCACCCAGGGCAGGCAACACGAGCAGTACTTC
CATQGRQHEQYF
>.|TRBJ2-7|TRBV14|TRBD2|14
TGTGCCAGCAGAATTAGCGGGAGCGGATACGAGCAGTACTTC
CASRISGSGYEQYF
>.|TRBJ1-2|TRBV7-2|.|15
TGTGCCAGCAGCTTAAAGGCTTCGGTCGGGGTTGGGTACACCTTC
CASSLKASVGVGYTF
>.|TRBJ2-3|TRBV28|TRBD2|16
TGTGCCAGCAGCTCTCGGACTAGCGGGTCCACAGATACGCAGTATTTT
CASSSRTSGSTDTQYF
>once|TRBJ2-7|TRBV11-2|.|12
TGTGCCAGCAGCCAGCCCCACGACGAGCAGTACTTC
CASSQPHDEQYF
>.|TRBJ2-1|TRBV30|TRBD2|15
TGTGCCTGGCTTAGCGGGAGGGCTTCGGGCGTTGAGCAGTTCTTC
CAWLSGRASGVEQFF
>.|TRBJ2-1|TRBV4-2|TRBD2|17
TGTGCCAGCAGCCCCCAGACTGCACTAGCGGGAGTCAATGAGCAGTTCTTC
CASSPQTALAGVNEQFF
>few|TRBJ2-2|TRBV27|.|14
TGTGCCAGCAAATATAGGGGAAACACCGGGGAGCTGTTTTTT
CASKYRGNTGELFF
>.|TRBJ1-3|TRBV2|.|13
TGTGCCAGCACGGGCCACTCTGGAAACACCATATATTTT
CASTGHSGNTIYF
>.|TRBJ2-1|TRBV25-1|.|13
TGTGCCAGCAGTGAATTTCCAGACAATGAGCAGTTCTTC
CASSEFPDNEQFF